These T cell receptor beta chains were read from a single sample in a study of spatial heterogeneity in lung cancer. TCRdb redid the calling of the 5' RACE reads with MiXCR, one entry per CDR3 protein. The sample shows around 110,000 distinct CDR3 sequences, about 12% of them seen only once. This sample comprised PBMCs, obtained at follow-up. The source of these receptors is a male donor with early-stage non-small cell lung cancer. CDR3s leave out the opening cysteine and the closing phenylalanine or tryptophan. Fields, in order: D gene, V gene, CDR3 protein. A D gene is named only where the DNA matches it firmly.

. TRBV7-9 ASSLIWVTDTQY
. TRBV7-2 ASSLQRSWTDTQY
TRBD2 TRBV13 ASSLGRERGGDEQF
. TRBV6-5 ASSRDAGSNQPQH
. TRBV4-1 ASSQRMPGNSPLH
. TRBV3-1 ASSQVGQGRNEQY
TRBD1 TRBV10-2 ASSERQGKTYNEQF
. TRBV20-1 SARGAAGRTDTQY
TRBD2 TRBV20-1 SALSGGRYTQY
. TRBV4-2 ASSQDAAGDTGELF
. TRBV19 ASRSIGGDTGELF
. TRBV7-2 ASSPIEARTNTQY
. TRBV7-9 ASSLDYTEAF
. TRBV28 ASSLSQGAKNIQY
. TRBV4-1 ASSHQARQRSNEKLF
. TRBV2 ASSEDGAYNEQF
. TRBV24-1 ATSDSFTGRLQETQY
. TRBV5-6 ASSSRGSLFWSPLH
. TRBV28 ASSQGGTFGYT
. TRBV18 ASSLNGGPDTQY
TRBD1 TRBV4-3 ASSHVTGGPNEKLF
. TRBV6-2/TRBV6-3 ASSYSPSHRQTDTQY
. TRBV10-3 AIRTQGGLTDTQY
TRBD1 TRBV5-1 ASSLGDRDTYEQY
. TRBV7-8 ASSLTVGYNEQF
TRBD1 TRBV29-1 SVDSVFGTGGTGELF
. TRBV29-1 SVDRGPGHEQY
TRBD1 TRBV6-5 ASTLDRAGYNEQF
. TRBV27 ASRTTGAYNSPLH
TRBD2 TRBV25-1 ASSGLAGLTDTQY
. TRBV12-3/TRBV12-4 ASSRGRTANYEQY
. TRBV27 ASSKPGLPSYEQF
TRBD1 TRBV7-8 ASSLLGQGALTEAF
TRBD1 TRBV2 ASSSSGGNWSGYT
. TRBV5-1 ASSFSTNTEAF
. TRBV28 ASSLPSGVNSPLH
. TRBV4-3 ASSPGTTSNTGELF
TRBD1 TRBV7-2 ASSNTGGNSGANVLT
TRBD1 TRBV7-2 ASSLAGQGSQPQH
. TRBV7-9 ASRRWQETQY
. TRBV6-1 ASSELHEQY
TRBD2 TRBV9 ASSVDGRAGGKQY
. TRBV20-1 SARVLDEAGYGYT
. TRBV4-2 ASSQEQGGANYGYT
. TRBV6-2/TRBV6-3 ASSPGRGLADTQY